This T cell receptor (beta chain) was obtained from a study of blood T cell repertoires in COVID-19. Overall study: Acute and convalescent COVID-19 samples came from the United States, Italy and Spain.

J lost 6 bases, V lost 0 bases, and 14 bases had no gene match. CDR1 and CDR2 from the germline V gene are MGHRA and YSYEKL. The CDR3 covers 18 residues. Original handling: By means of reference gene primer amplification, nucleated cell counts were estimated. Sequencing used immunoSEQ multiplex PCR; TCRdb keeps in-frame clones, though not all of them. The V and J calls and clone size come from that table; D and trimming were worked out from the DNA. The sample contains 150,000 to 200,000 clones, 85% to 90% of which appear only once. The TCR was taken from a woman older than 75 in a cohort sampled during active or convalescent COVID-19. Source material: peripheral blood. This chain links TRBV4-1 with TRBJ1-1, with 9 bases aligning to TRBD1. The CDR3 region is CASSQEKKGRDRDPEAFF. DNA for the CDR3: TGCGCCAGCAGCCAAGAGAAGAAAGGTAGGGACAGGGACCCTGAAGCTTTCTTT.